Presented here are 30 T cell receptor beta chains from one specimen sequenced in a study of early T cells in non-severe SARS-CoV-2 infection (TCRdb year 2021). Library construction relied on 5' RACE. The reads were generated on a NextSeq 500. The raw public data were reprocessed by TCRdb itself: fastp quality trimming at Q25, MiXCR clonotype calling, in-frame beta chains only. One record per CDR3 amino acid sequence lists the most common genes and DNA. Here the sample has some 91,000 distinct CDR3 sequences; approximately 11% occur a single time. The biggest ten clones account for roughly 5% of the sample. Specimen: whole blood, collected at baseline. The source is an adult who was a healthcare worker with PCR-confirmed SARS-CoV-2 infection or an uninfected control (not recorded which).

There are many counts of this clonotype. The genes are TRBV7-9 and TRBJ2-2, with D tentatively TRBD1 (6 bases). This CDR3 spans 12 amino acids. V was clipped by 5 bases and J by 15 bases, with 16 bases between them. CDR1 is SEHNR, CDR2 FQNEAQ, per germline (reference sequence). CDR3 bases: TGTGCCAGCAGCCCCCTGGGAAGGGGGATGTTTTTT. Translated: CASSPLGRGMFF.

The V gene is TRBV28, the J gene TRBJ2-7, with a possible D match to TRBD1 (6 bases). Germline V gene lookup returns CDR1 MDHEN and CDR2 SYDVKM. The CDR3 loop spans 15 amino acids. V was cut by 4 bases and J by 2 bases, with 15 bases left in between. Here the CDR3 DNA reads TGTGCCAGCAGTTCCAACAGGGAATTTACCTACGAGCAGTACTTC. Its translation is CASSSNREFTYEQYF.

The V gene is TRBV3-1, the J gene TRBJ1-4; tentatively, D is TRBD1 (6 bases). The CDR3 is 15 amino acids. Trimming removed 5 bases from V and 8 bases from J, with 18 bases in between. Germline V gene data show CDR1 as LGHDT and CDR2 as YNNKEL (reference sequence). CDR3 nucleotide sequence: TGTGCCAGCAGCTCGGTACGGGGGCCGGGGGAAAAACTGTTTTTT. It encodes CASSSVRGPGEKLFF.

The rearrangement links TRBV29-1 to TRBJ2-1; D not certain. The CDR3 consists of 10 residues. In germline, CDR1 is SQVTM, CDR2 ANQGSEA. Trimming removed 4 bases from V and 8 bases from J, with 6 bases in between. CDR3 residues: CSVVDYEQFF. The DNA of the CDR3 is TGCAGCGTTGTCGACTATGAGCAGTTCTTC.

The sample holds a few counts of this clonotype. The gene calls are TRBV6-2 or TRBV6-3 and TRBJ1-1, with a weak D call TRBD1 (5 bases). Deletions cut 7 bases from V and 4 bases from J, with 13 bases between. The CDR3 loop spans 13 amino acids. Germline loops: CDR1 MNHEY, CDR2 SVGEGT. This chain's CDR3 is CASTRPGTTEAFF. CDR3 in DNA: TGTGCCAGCACCAGGCCAGGGACCACTGAAGCTTTCTTT.

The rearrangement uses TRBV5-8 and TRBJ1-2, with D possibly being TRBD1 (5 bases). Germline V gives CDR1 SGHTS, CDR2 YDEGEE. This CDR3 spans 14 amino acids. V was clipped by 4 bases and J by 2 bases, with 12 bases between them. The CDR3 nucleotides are TGTGCCAGCAGCGCGGGACGGACGAACTATGGCTACACCTTC. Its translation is CASSAGRTNYGYTF. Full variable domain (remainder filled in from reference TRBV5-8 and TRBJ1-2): EAGVTQSPTHLIKTRGQQATLRCSPISGHTSVYWYQQALGLGLQFLLWYDEGEERNRGNFPPRFSGRQFPNYSSELNVNALELEDSALYLCASSAGRTNYGYTFGSGTRLTVV.

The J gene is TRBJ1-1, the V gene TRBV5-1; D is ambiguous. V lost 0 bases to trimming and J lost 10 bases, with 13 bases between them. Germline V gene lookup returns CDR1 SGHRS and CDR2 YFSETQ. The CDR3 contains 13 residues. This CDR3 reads CASSLEPQSLAFF. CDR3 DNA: TGCGCCAGCAGCTTGGAACCACAGAGCTTAGCTTTCTTT.

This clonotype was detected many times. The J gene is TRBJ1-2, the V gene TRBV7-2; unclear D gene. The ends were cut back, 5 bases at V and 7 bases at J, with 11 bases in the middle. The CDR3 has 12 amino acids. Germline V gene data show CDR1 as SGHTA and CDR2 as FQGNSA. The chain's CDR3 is CASSPDQFGYTF. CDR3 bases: TGTGCCAGCAGCCCAGACCAGTTTGGCTACACCTTC.

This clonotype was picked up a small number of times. The CDR3 loop is CASSPGSVGSNYGYTF. In DNA form, the CDR3 reads TGTGCCAGCTCACCAGGAAGTGTGGGGTCCAACTATGGCTACACCTTC. The chain employs TRBV18 and TRBJ1-2; no reliable D call. Per germline, CDR1 KGHSH and CDR2 LQKENI. Trimming stripped 2 bases from V and 2 bases from J, with 15 bases between. The CDR3 has 16 amino acids.

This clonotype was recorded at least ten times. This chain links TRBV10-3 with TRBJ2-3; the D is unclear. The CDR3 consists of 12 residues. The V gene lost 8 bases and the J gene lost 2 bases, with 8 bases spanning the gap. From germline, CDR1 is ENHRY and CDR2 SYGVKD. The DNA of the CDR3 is TGTGCCATCTCCTTCGACACAGATACGCAGTATTTT. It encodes CAISFDTDTQYF.

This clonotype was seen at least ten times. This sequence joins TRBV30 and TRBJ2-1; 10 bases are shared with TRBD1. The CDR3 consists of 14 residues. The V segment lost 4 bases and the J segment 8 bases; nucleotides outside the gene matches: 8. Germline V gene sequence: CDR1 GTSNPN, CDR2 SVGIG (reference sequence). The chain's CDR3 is CAWTGTGASDEQFF. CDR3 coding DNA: TGTGCCTGGACCGGGACAGGGGCTTCGGATGAGCAGTTCTTC.

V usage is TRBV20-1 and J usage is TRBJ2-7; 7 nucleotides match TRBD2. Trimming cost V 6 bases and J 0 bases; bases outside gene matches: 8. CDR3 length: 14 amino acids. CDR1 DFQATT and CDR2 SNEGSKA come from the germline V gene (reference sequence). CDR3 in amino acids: CSAQGGVSSYEQYF. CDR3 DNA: TGCAGTGCGCAGGGAGGGGTTAGCTCCTACGAGCAGTACTTC.

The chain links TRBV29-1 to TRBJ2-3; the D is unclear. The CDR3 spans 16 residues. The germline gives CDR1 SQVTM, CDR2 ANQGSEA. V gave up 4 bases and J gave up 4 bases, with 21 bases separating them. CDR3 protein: CSVGKRLNLISDTQYF. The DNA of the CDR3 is TGCAGCGTTGGCAAGCGTCTAAACCTCATATCAGATACGCAGTATTTT.

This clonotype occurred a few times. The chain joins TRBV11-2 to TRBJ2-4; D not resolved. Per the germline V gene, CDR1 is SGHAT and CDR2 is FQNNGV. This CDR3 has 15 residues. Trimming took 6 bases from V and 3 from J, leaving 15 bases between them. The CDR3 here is CASSSDISGKNIQYF. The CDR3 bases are TGTGCCAGCAGTTCTGACATCTCAGGCAAAAACATTCAGTACTTC.

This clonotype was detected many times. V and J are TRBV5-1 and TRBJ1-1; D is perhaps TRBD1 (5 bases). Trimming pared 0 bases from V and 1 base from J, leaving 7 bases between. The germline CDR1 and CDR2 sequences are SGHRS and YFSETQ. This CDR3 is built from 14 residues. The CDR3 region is CASSLVDKNTEAFF. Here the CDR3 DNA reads TGCGCCAGCAGCTTGGTGGACAAGAACACTGAAGCTTTCTTT. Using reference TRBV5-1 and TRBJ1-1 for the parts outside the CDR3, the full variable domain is KAGVTQTPRYLIKTRGQQVTLSCSPISGHRSVSWYQQTPGQGLQFLFEYFSETQRNKGNFPGRFSGRQFSNSRSEMNVSTLELGDSALYLCASSLVDKNTEAFFGQGTRLTVV.

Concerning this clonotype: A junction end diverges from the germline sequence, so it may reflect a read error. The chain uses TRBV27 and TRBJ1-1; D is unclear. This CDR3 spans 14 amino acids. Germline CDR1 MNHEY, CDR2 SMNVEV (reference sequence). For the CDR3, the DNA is TGTACCAGCAGCCTAAGGGCACAATACACTGAAGCTTTCTTT. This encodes CTSSLRAQYTEAFF.

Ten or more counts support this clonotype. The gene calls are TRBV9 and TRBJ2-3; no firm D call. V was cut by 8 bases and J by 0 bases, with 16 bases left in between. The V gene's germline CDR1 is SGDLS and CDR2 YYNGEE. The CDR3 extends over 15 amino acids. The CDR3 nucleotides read TGTGCCAGTGGCCCCGCCGGGTCGAGCACAGATACGCAGTATTTT. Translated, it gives CASGPAGSSTDTQYF.

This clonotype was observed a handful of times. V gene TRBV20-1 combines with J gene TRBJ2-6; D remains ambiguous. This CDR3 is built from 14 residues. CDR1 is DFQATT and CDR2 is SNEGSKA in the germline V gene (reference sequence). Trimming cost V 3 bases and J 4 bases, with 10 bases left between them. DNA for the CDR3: TGCAGTGCTAGGGAAGGGCCAGGGGCCAACGTCCTGACTTTC. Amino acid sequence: CSAREGPGANVLTF.

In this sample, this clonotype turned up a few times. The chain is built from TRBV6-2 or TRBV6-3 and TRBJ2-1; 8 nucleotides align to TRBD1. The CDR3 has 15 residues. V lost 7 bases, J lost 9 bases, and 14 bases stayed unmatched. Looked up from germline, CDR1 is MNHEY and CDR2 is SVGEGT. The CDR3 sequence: CASTLDRVIVSEQFF. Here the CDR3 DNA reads TGTGCCAGCACCCTGGACAGGGTGATCGTAAGTGAGCAGTTCTTC.

The CDR3 region has the DNA TGTGCCAGCAGTCAGGGACTACCGACCTACGAGCAGTACTTC. This codes for CASSQGLPTYEQYF. The rearrangement links TRBV6-5 to TRBJ2-7, with TRBD2 matching over 7 bases. V trimming: 5 bases; J trimming: 2 bases; junction bases outside the gene matches: 6. CDR1 and CDR2 from the germline V gene are MNHEY and SVGAGI. The CDR3 runs to 14 residues.

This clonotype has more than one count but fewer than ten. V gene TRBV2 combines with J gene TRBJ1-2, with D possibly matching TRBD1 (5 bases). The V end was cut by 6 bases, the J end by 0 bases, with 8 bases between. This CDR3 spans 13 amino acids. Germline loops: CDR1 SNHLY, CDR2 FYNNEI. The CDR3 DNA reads TGTGCCAGCAGACAGGCAGCTAACTATGGCTACACCTTC. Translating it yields CASRQAANYGYTF. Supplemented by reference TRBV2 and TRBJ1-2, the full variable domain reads EPEVTQTPSHQVTQMGQEVILRCVPISNHLYFYWYRQILGQKVEFLVSFYNNEISEKSEIFDDQFSVERPDGSNFTLKIRSTKLEDSAMYFCASRQAANYGYTFGSGTRLTVV.

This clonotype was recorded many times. The CDR3 here is CASSPNRGNEAFF. In DNA, the CDR3 is TGCGCCAGCAGCCCAAACAGGGGGAATGAAGCTTTCTTT. The chain has TRBV5-1 and TRBJ1-1, with 8 bases that match TRBD1. Germline values: CDR1 SGHRS, CDR2 YFSETQ. The V and J ends lost 4 bases and 7 bases, in that order; junction bases with no gene match: 6. This CDR3 is 13 amino acids long.

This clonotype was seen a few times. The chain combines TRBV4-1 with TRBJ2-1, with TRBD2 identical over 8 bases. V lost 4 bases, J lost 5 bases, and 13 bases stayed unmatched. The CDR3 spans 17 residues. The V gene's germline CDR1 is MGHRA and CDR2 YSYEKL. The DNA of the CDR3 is TGCGCCAGCAGCCCCTGGGTTACTAGCGGAGAGGACAATGAGCAGTTCTTC. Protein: CASSPWVTSGEDNEQFF.

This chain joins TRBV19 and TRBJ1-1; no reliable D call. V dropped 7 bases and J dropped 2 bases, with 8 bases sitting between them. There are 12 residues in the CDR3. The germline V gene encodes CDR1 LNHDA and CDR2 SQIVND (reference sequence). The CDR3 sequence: CASKEGNTEAFF. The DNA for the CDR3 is TGTGCCAGTAAGGAGGGTAACACTGAAGCTTTCTTT.

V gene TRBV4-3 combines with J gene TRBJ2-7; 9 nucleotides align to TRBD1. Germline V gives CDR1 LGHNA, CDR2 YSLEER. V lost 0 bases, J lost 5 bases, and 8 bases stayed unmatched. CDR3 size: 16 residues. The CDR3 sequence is CASSQDLGTGFDEQYF. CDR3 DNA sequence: TGCGCCAGCAGCCAAGATCTCGGGACAGGGTTCGACGAGCAGTACTTC.

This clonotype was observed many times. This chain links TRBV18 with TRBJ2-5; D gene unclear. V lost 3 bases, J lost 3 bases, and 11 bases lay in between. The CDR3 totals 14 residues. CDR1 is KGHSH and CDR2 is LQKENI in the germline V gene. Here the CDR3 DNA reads TGTGCCAGCTCACCTCAAGACGGAAAAGAGACCCAGTACTTC. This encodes CASSPQDGKETQYF.

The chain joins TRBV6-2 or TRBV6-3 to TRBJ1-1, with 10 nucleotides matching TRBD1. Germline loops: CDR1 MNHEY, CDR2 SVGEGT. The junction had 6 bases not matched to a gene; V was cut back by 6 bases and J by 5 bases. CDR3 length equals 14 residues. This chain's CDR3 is CASRQTGGLTEAFF. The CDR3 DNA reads TGTGCCAGCAGGCAGACAGGGGGCTTGACTGAAGCTTTCTTT.

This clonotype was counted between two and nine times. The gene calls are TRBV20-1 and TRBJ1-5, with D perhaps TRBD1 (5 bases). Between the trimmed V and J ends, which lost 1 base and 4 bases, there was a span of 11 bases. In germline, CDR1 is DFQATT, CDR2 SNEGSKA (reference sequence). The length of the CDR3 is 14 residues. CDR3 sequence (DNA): TGCAGTGCTAGAGTTGACAGCACAAATCAGCCCCAGCATTTT. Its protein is CSARVDSTNQPQHF.

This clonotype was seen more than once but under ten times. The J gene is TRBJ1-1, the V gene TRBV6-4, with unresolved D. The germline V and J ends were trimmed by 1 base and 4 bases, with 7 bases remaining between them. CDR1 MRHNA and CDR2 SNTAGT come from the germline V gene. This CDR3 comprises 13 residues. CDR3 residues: CASSDYSGTEAFF. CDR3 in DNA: TGTGCCAGCAGTGACTACAGCGGCACTGAAGCTTTCTTT.

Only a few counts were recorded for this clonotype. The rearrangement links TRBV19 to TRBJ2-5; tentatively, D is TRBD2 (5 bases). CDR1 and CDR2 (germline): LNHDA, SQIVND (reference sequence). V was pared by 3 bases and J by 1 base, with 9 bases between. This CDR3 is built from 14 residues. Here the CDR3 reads CASSIGGSQETQYF. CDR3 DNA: TGTGCCAGTAGTATTGGCGGGTCCCAAGAGACCCAGTACTTC. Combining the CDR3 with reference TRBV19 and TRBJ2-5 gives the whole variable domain DGGITQSPKYLFRKEGQNVTLSCEQNLNHDAMYWYRQDPGQGLRLIYYSQIVNDFQKGDIAEGYSVSREKKESFPLTVTSAQKNPTAFYLCASSIGGSQETQYFGPGTRLLVL.